This entry lists 19 T cell receptor beta chains sequenced from one sample in a study of synovial regulatory T cells in juvenile arthritis. The table came from immunoSEQ multiplex PCR; TCRdb's copy has only in-frame clones and leaves some out. The sample includes 7,500 to 10,000 clones. The sequencing sample was made of Treg cells from blood. Subset here: remaining (HLA-DR-negative) circulating blood Treg cells. All receptors come from a donor younger than 30 with juvenile idiopathic arthritis.

The chain carries TRBV19 and TRBJ1-5; TCRdb names TRBD1, which stays unverified in the absence of DNA. The CDR3 runs 15 residues. The DNA is unrecorded. From germline, CDR1 is LNHDA and CDR2 SQIVND (reference sequence). CDR3 in amino acids: CASSPRTGNNQPQHF.

The genes are TRBV6-5 and TRBJ2-2; the TRBD1 assignment by TCRdb is unverifiable without DNA. The CDR3 has 14 residues. DNA was not recorded. CDR1 MNHEY and CDR2 SVGAGI come from the germline V gene. The CDR3 loop is CASRDRVPHGELFF.

The genes are TRBV6-6 and TRBJ2-7; the D gene TCRdb calls, TRBD2, cannot be checked with no DNA. The CDR3 totals 15 residues. Only the protein is on record. The V gene's germline CDR1 is MNHNY and CDR2 SVGAGI (reference sequence). The CDR3 spells CASSYSAGGPGEQYF.

The chain carries TRBV6-1 and TRBJ2-7; TCRdb calls TRBD2, which cannot be checked without DNA. The germline V gene encodes CDR1 MNHNS and CDR2 SASEGT. CDR3 length: 15 amino acids. No nucleotide data were recorded. CDR3 sequence reads: CASRAPLAGPGEQYF.

This chain uses TRBV5-6 with TRBJ2-7; TCRdb selects TRBD2, and the lack of DNA leaves this call unchecked. Germline V gene lookup returns CDR1 SGHDT and CDR2 YYEEEE. The CDR3 extends over 16 amino acids. DNA for this receptor is not on file. CDR3 region: CASSLEGLRIPNEQYF.

This chain joins TRBV10-1 and TRBJ2-3; the D gene TCRdb calls, TRBD2, cannot be checked with no DNA. The CDR3 is 17 residues long. Only the protein is on record. CDR1 is WNHNN and CDR2 is SYGVQD in the germline V gene (reference sequence). CDR3 in amino acids: CASSESGASGRMDTQYF.

The V call is TRBV19, the J call TRBJ1-2; TCRdb's D call of TRBD1 is untestable without DNA. The CDR3 totals 12 residues. The DNA sequence is not available. Germline loops: CDR1 LNHDA, CDR2 SQIVND (reference sequence). The CDR3 region is CASSIQGFDYTF.

The chain uses TRBV18 and TRBJ1-2. CDR1 is KGHSH, CDR2 LQKENI, per germline. The CDR3 is 13 amino acids. Only the protein sequence is given. This CDR3 is CASSPQSDYGYTF.

The CDR3 loop is CASSHFEDPGELFF. This chain joins TRBV18 and TRBJ2-2. This CDR3 comprises 14 residues. DNA is not recorded here. Per the germline V gene, CDR1 is KGHSH and CDR2 is LQKENI. Looking up the rest from reference TRBV18 and TRBJ2-2 gives the full variable domain: NAGVMQNPRHLVRRRGQEARLRCSPMKGHSHVYWYRQLPEEGLKFMVYLQKENIIDESGMPKERFSAEFPKEGPSILRIQQVVRGDSAAYFCASSHFEDPGELFFGEGSRLTVL.

V usage is TRBV10-1 and J usage is TRBJ2-2; absent DNA, TCRdb's TRBD2 call cannot be checked. The CDR3 length is 15 residues. Only the protein is available. Germline loops: CDR1 WNHNN, CDR2 SYGVQD (reference sequence). CDR3 loop: CASSEPGVRGGELFF.

The chain uses TRBV4-1 and TRBJ1-3. The germline gives CDR1 MGHRA, CDR2 YSYEKL. CDR3 length: 15 residues. No DNA is listed. CDR3 sequence: CASSPLRNSGNTIYF.

The genes are TRBV18 and TRBJ1-1; TCRdb proposes TRBD1, but this gene call is untestable without DNA. Germline V gene data show CDR1 as KGHSH and CDR2 as LQKENI. The CDR3 contains 15 residues. No DNA appears here. The CDR3 protein is CASSPSGQGGTEAFF.

This CDR3 reads CASRDGGVAKNIQYF. The chain links TRBV6-1 to TRBJ2-4. Germline CDR1 and CDR2: MNHNS and SASEGT. The CDR3 spans 15 residues. No DNA is recorded.

V gene TRBV6-1 combines with J gene TRBJ1-2; the TCRdb D gene call, TRBD1, has no DNA to confirm it. The CDR3 consists of 12 residues. The record lacks a DNA sequence. CDR1 MNHNS and CDR2 SASEGT come from the germline V gene. The CDR3: CASSSRGNGYTF.

The gene calls are TRBV6-1 and TRBJ2-7; TCRdb lists TRBD1, though no DNA is available to test this call. The CDR3 is made up of 13 amino acids. Nucleotide data are not available. The germline CDR1 and CDR2 sequences are MNHNS and SASEGT. CDR3 sequence: CASSEAASYEQYF.

The chain is built from TRBV5-1 and TRBJ2-7; the TCRdb D gene call, TRBD1, has no DNA to confirm it. Germline V lookup: CDR1 SGHRS, CDR2 YFSETQ. The CDR3 consists of 13 residues. No DNA is listed. The CDR3 region is CASSSAGIYEQYF. Looking up the rest from reference TRBV5-1 and TRBJ2-7 gives the full variable domain: KAGVTQTPRYLIKTRGQQVTLSCSPISGHRSVSWYQQTPGQGLQFLFEYFSETQRNKGNFPGRFSGRQFSNSRSEMNVSTLELGDSALYLCASSSAGIYEQYFGPGTRLTVT.

This CDR3 reads CASSLLDRVGNEQFF. This rearrangement joins TRBV5-6 to TRBJ2-1; TCRdb returns TRBD1, unconfirmable since there is no DNA. Germline V gene lookup returns CDR1 SGHDT and CDR2 YYEEEE. CDR3 length equals 15 residues. No DNA was logged.

The rearrangement uses TRBV5-6 and TRBJ1-6. This CDR3 has 9 residues. There is no recorded DNA. CDR1 is SGHDT, CDR2 YYEEEE, per germline. The CDR3 protein is CASSSPLHF.

The chain couples TRBV6-1 to TRBJ2-7; TCRdb lists TRBD2, though no DNA is available to test this call. The CDR3 has 15 residues. There is no recorded DNA. The germline CDR1 and CDR2 sequences are MNHNS and SASEGT. CDR3 sequence reads: CASSAAGLTRYEQYF.